These 20 T cell receptor beta chains were sequenced from one sample in a study of OX40 agonist ivuxolimab in advanced cancers. Sequencing used immunoSEQ multiplex PCR; TCRdb keeps in-frame clones, though not all of them. The data hold some 30,000 clones, with around nine tenths observed a single time. Sequencing used CD4+ or CD8+ T cells sorted from blood, obtained in a trial of the OX40 agonist ivuxolimab. These receptor sequences come from an adult with an advanced solid tumor such as melanoma, head and neck, liver or kidney cancer.

The rearrangement links TRBV28 to TRBJ2-2; D call uncertain. The germline V and J ends were trimmed by 5 bases and 5 bases, with 12 bases remaining between them. Per germline, CDR1 MDHEN and CDR2 SYDVKM. The CDR3 has 14 residues. In nucleotides, the CDR3 is TGTGCCAGCAGTATCCTACTCACTACCGGGGAGCTGTTTTTT. Residues: CASSILLTTGELFF.

The chain links TRBV9 to TRBJ2-3; D is possibly TRBD1 (5 bases). The V end was cut by 0 bases, the J end by 4 bases, with 6 bases between. The CDR3 runs to 13 residues. CDR1 and CDR2 from the germline V gene are SGDLS and YYNGEE. The CDR3 is CASSVAGSDTQYF. For the CDR3, the DNA is TGTGCCAGCAGCGTAGCAGGGTCAGATACGCAGTATTTT.

The genes are TRBV7-9 and TRBJ2-7, with a possible D match to TRBD2 (6 bases). Trimming stripped 2 bases from V and 6 bases from J, with 20 bases between. The CDR3 sequence is 16 residues long. The germline CDR1 and CDR2 sequences are SEHNR and FQNEAQ (reference sequence). The CDR3 spells CASSLWVGGLGLEQYF. The CDR3 DNA reads as TGTGCCAGCAGCTTATGGGTGGGAGGCCTCGGGCTCGAGCAGTACTTC.

This clone was detected only once. This chain connects TRBV9 to TRBJ1-2; weak D call: TRBD1 (5 bases). This CDR3 is 15 amino acids long. Looked up from germline, CDR1 is SGDLS and CDR2 is YYNGEE. Trimming stripped 3 bases from V and 5 bases from J, with 17 bases between. The CDR3 reads CASSEGEGPGYGYTF. CDR3 nucleotide sequence: TGTGCCAGCAGCGAAGGTGAGGGTCCAGGGTATGGCTACACCTTC.

This clone showed up just once. Other DNA sequences within the sample encode an identical CDR3. The chain combines TRBV25-1 with TRBJ1-2, with TRBD1 identical over 8 bases. Trimming cost V 3 bases and J 8 bases; bases outside gene matches: 8. The CDR3 extends over 14 amino acids. In germline, CDR1 is MGHDK, CDR2 SYGVNS. CDR3 loop: CASSDPGQVGGYTF. As DNA, the CDR3 is TGTGCCAGCAGTGACCCGGGACAGGTTGGCGGCTACACCTTC.

The V and J genes are TRBV4-2 and TRBJ2-3, with TRBD2 matching over 10 bases. This CDR3 has 17 residues. Germline values: CDR1 LGHNA, CDR2 YNFKEQ. After removal of 0 bases from V and 5 bases from J, the junction contained 8 bases not matched to a gene. CDR3 loop: CASSQEGERGGGDTQYF. The DNA for the CDR3 is TGTGCCAGCAGCCAAGAGGGCGAGCGGGGGGGCGGAGATACGCAGTATTTT.

The chain uses TRBV2 and TRBJ2-5; TRBD2 aligns across 10 bases. The CDR3 is 17 amino acids. The junction had 9 bases not matched to a gene; V was cut back by 1 base and J by 4 bases. CDR1 is SNHLY and CDR2 is FYNNEI in the germline V gene. For the CDR3, the DNA is TGTGCCAGCAGTGAAGGGAGGGTAGCGGGGGGTCGAGAGACCCAGTACTTC. It codes for CASSEGRVAGGRETQYF.

The V and J genes are TRBV30 and TRBJ2-3; no clear D gene. The germline V gene encodes CDR1 GTSNPN and CDR2 SVGIG (reference sequence). Trimming took 7 bases from V and 2 from J, leaving 7 bases between them. CDR3 length: 11 amino acids. CDR3 in amino acids: CASHTTDTQYF. The CDR3 bases are TGTGCCTCGCATACCACAGATACGCAGTATTTT.

The V call is TRBV7-2, the J call TRBJ2-3; tentative D call: TRBD2 (5 bases). V was trimmed by 5 bases and J by 6 bases, leaving 18 bases between them. Germline CDR1 and CDR2: SGHTA and FQGNSA. The CDR3 sequence is 15 residues long. The CDR3 reads CASSPSPTIPDTQYF. Written as DNA, the CDR3 is TGTGCCAGCAGCCCATCCCCGACTATCCCGGATACGCAGTATTTT.

This clone was detected only once. This sequence joins TRBV28 and TRBJ1-5, with D perhaps matching TRBD1 (5 bases). Germline V gene data show CDR1 as MDHEN and CDR2 as SYDVKM. The CDR3 loop spans 15 amino acids. Deletions cut 6 bases from V and 0 bases from J, with 12 bases between. CDR3 amino acids: CASRPWTNSNQPQHF. The CDR3 bases are TGTGCCAGCAGACCCTGGACAAATAGCAATCAGCCCCAGCATTTT.

The V and J genes are TRBV6-5 and TRBJ2-7; D might be TRBD1 or TRBD2, each matching 5 bases. The germline V gene encodes CDR1 MNHEY and CDR2 SVGAGI. V was trimmed by 8 bases and J by 2 bases, leaving 10 bases between them. This CDR3 has 12 residues. The CDR3 DNA reads TGTGCCAGCCAGGTGGGGGCCTACGAGCAGTACTTC. As protein: CASQVGAYEQYF.

The genes are TRBV7-6 and TRBJ2-5, with 9 bases identical to TRBD1. Matching the DNA end better, TRBJ2-7 makes the J call doubtful. The CDR3 loop spans 19 amino acids. From germline, CDR1 is SGHVS and CDR2 FNYEAQ. The CDR3 protein is CASSLGSPGTGSPRYEQYF. In DNA form, the CDR3 reads TGTGCCAGCAGCTTAGGAAGCCCCGGGACAGGGTCTCCTAGGTACGAGCAGTACTTC.

This clone came up once. The chain combines TRBV20-1 with TRBJ2-1; D gene uncertain. This CDR3 region has 10 residues. Trimming took off 5 bases at V and 10 bases at J, with 9 bases between the two ends. Germline V lookup: CDR1 DFQATT, CDR2 SNEGSKA (reference sequence). CDR3 bases: TGCAGTGCTCCTTATAGAGAGCAGTTCTTC. Residues: CSAPYREQFF.

V is TRBV13 and J is TRBJ2-7; 8 nucleotides match TRBD2. Looked up from germline, CDR1 is PRHDT and CDR2 is FYEKMQ (reference sequence). The ends lost 5 bases at V and 1 base at J; junction bases unmatched: 4. The CDR3 length is 14 residues. This chain's CDR3 is CASSVGLVSYEQYF. CDR3 nucleotide sequence: TGTGCCAGCAGCGTGGGACTAGTGTCCTACGAGCAGTACTTC.

The chain joins TRBV5-6 to TRBJ2-7; either TRBD1 or TRBD2 may supply D (5 bases each). Germline V gene data show CDR1 as SGHDT and CDR2 as YYEEEE. CDR3 length: 14 amino acids. V lost 2 bases, J lost 2 bases, and 11 bases lay in between. This chain's CDR3 is CASSFGTETYEQYF. The CDR3 nucleotides are TGTGCCAGCAGCTTTGGGACGGAGACCTACGAGCAGTACTTC. The whole variable domain, remainder taken from reference TRBV5-6 and TRBJ2-7, is DAGVTQSPTHLIKTRGQQVTLRCSPKSGHDTVSWYQQALGQGPQFIFQYYEEEERQRGNFPDRFSGHQFPNYSSELNVNALLLGDSALYLCASSFGTETYEQYFGPGTRLTVT.

This chain connects TRBV7-9 to TRBJ1-3; a possible D gene is TRBD1 (5 bases). The CDR3 contains 17 residues. The V and J ends lost 5 bases and 0 bases respectively, with 17 bases between them. Germline assignment: CDR1 SEHNR and CDR2 FQNEAQ (reference sequence). CDR3 coding DNA: TGTGCCAGCAGCGTCGAGGGGACCGTTAGCTCTGGAAACACCATATATTTT. Translating it yields CASSVEGTVSSGNTIYF.

The V gene is TRBV2, the J gene TRBJ2-7; 10 bases align to TRBD2. Trimming cost V 5 bases and J 3 bases; bases outside gene matches: 4. CDR3 length: 14 residues. Germline-derived CDR1 and CDR2 are SNHLY and FYNNEI. CDR3 protein: CASSLAGALYEQYF. CDR3 nucleotide sequence: TGTGCCAGCAGTCTAGCGGGGGCTCTCTACGAGCAGTACTTC.

This sequence joins TRBV27 and TRBJ2-7; D call uncertain. Germline values: CDR1 MNHEY, CDR2 SMNVEV (reference sequence). V dropped 9 bases and J dropped 0 bases, with 9 bases sitting between them. The CDR3 extends over 12 amino acids. CDR3: CARTAGSYEQYF. CDR3 nucleotides: TGTGCCAGGACGGCCGGCTCCTACGAGCAGTACTTC.

Here the CDR3 reads CASSLSGLFNEQFF. Here the CDR3 DNA reads TGTGCCAGCAGTTTATCAGGGCTTTTTAATGAGCAGTTCTTC. V usage is TRBV27 and J usage is TRBJ2-1; D ambiguous. Trimming removed 0 bases from V and 7 bases from J, with 10 bases in between. The CDR3 spans 14 residues. Germline CDR1 is MNHEY and CDR2 is SMNVEV (reference sequence).

The gene calls are TRBV27 and TRBJ2-3; 11 bases fit TRBD2. CDR1 and CDR2 (germline): MNHEY, SMNVEV (reference sequence). The CDR3 runs 16 residues. V lost 5 bases to trimming and J lost 1 base; unmatched junction nucleotides: 5. The CDR3 DNA reads as TGTGCCAGCAGTCCTAGACTAGCGGGACGCACAGATACGCAGTATTTT. This sequence encodes CASSPRLAGRTDTQYF.